The 25 T cell receptor beta chains reported below all come from one sample, sequenced in a study of Ad26.COV2.S vaccination and SARS-CoV-2 variants. Generated by immunoSEQ multiplex PCR, the TCRdb table keeps only in-frame clones and is missing some. The repertoire holds about 350,000 clones, with about nine tenths as singletons. Indicated treatment: some 20 received Ad26.COV2.S at low or high dose, single or two shots; roughly five received placebo; per-sample allocation not given. Vaccine and placebo recipients were sampled on day 63 after the first injection. Sequenced material: peripheral blood, taken in a trial of Ad26.COV2.S vaccine versus placebo. Receptors were obtained from a person aged 18 to 59 who received the Ad26.COV2.S COVID-19 vaccine or a placebo.

The chain carries TRBV18 and TRBJ2-7, with D possibly TRBD2 on 6 matching bases. The CDR3 extends over 13 amino acids. The V gene's germline CDR1 is KGHSH and CDR2 LQKENI. Trimming cost V 3 bases and J 6 bases, with 12 bases left between them. The CDR3 here is CASSPIGGGEQYF. The DNA of the CDR3 is TGTGCCAGCTCACCTATCGGGGGAGGCGAGCAGTACTTC.

This clone came up a few times. The V call is TRBV2, the J call TRBJ2-1; 8 bases fit TRBD2. CDR1 and CDR2 from the germline V gene are SNHLY and FYNNEI. Unmatched junction bases numbered 17, after V lost 7 bases and J lost 9 bases. CDR3 length: 16 amino acids. CDR3 nucleotide sequence: TGTGCCAGCAAAGGCCGGGGGGGCCAAACCCTTCGTGAGCAGTTCTTC. It codes for CASKGRGGQTLREQFF.

J is TRBJ2-7 and V is TRBV30; 9 nucleotides agree with TRBD2. The CDR3 covers 14 residues. The germline V gene has CDR1 GTSNPN and CDR2 SVGIG (reference sequence). V gave up 6 bases and J gave up 3 bases; unmatched junction bases: 9. The DNA for the CDR3 is TGTGCCTGTGCCAGCGGGGGGTCAATCTACGAGCAGTACTTC. Translating gives CACASGGSIYEQYF.

This clone was seen once. This chain connects TRBV11-3 to TRBJ1-1; 9 bases match TRBD1. The CDR3 loop spans 14 amino acids. Germline V gives CDR1 SGHNT, CDR2 YENEEA. V lost 1 base, J lost 7 bases, and 4 bases stayed unmatched. The CDR3: CASSLGGTGNEAFF. In DNA form, the CDR3 reads TGTGCCAGCAGCTTAGGCGGGACAGGGAATGAAGCTTTCTTT.

V usage is TRBV4-1 and J usage is TRBJ1-5; D perhaps matches TRBD1 (5 bases). Trimming removed 0 bases at V and 4 bases at J, with 10 bases between. Germline V gene lookup returns CDR1 MGHRA and CDR2 YSYEKL. The CDR3 contains 15 residues. The DNA for the CDR3 is TGCGCCAGCAGCCAAGATAGGGCAGGGAATCAGCCCCAGCATTTT. This sequence encodes CASSQDRAGNQPQHF.

This CDR3 is CASSFRRQANTGELFF. In nucleotides, the CDR3 is TGTGCCAGCAGCTTTCGGCGACAGGCGAACACCGGGGAGCTGTTTTTT. J is TRBJ2-2 and V is TRBV11-2, with D possibly being TRBD1 (6 bases). In germline, CDR1 is SGHAT, CDR2 FQNNGV. The CDR3 is 16 amino acids. V shed 3 bases and J shed 0 bases, with 11 bases lying between them.

The chain uses TRBV28 and TRBJ2-7; 10 nucleotides align to TRBD2. In germline, CDR1 is MDHEN, CDR2 SYDVKM. Losses at the gene ends were 2 bases for V and 4 bases for J; bases not matched to a gene: 11. The CDR3 is made up of 17 amino acids. The CDR3 nucleotides are TGTGCCAGCAGTTTACCCAGGATAGCGGGAGGTAGTTACGAGCAGTACTTC. Translating it yields CASSLPRIAGGSYEQYF.

The chain has TRBV28 and TRBJ1-4, with 7 bases that match TRBD1. Germline V CDR1 and CDR2: MDHEN, SYDVKM. CDR3 length: 16 residues. With V trimmed by 8 bases and J by 4 bases, 13 bases remained unmatched. As DNA, the CDR3 is TGTGCCAGCGGTCTCCACCAGGGGGTCGATAATGAAAAACTGTTTTTT. Translating it yields CASGLHQGVDNEKLFF.

CDR3 DNA sequence: TGTGCCAGCAGCGCGGACCCCTCCTATAATTCACCCCTCCACTTT. Protein: CASSADPSYNSPLHF. This chain uses TRBV9 with TRBJ1-6; no definite D call. This CDR3 contains 15 residues. Germline CDR1 is SGDLS and CDR2 is YYNGEE. Trimming cost V 3 bases and J 0 bases, with 7 bases left between them.

The rearrangement joins TRBV6-2 or TRBV6-3 to TRBJ2-7, with a weak D call TRBD2 (6 bases). Germline V gene data show CDR1 as MNHEY and CDR2 as SVGEGT. The V gene lost 2 bases and the J gene lost 3 bases, with 11 bases spanning the gap. There are 14 residues in the CDR3. The CDR3 loop is CASSYPGAGYEQYF. The CDR3 DNA reads as TGTGCCAGCAGTTACCCGGGAGCGGGCTACGAGCAGTACTTC.

The V call is TRBV29-1, the J call TRBJ2-7; perhaps D is TRBD1 or TRBD2 (5 bases each). This CDR3 spans 10 amino acids. The ends were cut back, 8 bases at V and 11 bases at J, with 16 bases in the middle. Germline lookup yields CDR1 SQVTM and CDR2 ANQGSEA. CDR3 loop: CSIHRDLEYF. For the CDR3, the DNA is TGCAGCATCCACCGGGACCTGGAGTACTTC.

This clone was counted a few times. This rearrangement joins TRBV7-9 to TRBJ2-7, with a tentative D call TRBD1 (6 bases). Germline V gives CDR1 SEHNR, CDR2 FQNEAQ (reference sequence). V was pared by 7 bases and J by 9 bases, with 19 bases between. This CDR3 contains 13 residues. The CDR3 nucleotides are TGTGCCAGCAACTTCGGACAGCAAGAGGTGCAGTACTTC. It is translated as CASNFGQQEVQYF.

J is TRBJ1-1 and V is TRBV2, with no clear D. V was trimmed by 2 bases and J by 5 bases, leaving 15 bases between them. Looked up from germline, CDR1 is SNHLY and CDR2 is FYNNEI. This CDR3 has 15 amino acids. For the CDR3, the DNA is TGTGCCAGCAGTGAAAATCCTCCGATTGTAACTGAAGCTTTCTTT. Translating gives CASSENPPIVTEAFF.

V gene TRBV30 combines with J gene TRBJ1-3; 10 nucleotides match TRBD1. The CDR3 is 16 residues long. V was pared by 5 bases and J by 0 bases, with 7 bases of the junction left unmatched. Germline V gene sequence: CDR1 GTSNPN, CDR2 SVGIG (reference sequence). This chain's CDR3 is CAWSGTGDFSGNTIYF. In nucleotides, the CDR3 is TGTGCCTGGTCCGGGACAGGGGATTTCTCTGGAAACACCATATATTTT.

This clone was seen just once. This chain joins TRBV12-3 or TRBV12-4 and TRBJ1-1, with D possibly matching TRBD1 (6 bases). The CDR3 has 13 residues. V lost 8 bases to trimming and J lost 4 bases, with 14 bases between them. The CDR3 DNA reads TGTGCCAGCTCTACAGGGTTGAGCACTGAAGCTTTCTTT. Protein: CASSTGLSTEAFF.

The V call is TRBV12-3 or TRBV12-4, the J call TRBJ1-5, with D unclear. This CDR3 spans 13 amino acids. V lost 4 bases and J 3 bases, leaving 7 bases between the germline ends. DNA for the CDR3: TGTGCCAGCAGTTGGGCAGCCAATCAGCCCCAGCATTTT. Encoded protein: CASSWAANQPQHF.

This chain joins TRBV29-1 and TRBJ1-2; unclear D gene. There are 14 residues in the CDR3. Germline CDR1 SQVTM, CDR2 ANQGSEA. With 0 bases removed from V and 8 bases from J, the gap between germline ends came to 16 bases. The CDR3 nucleotides are TGCAGCGTTGAAGATTCGGAGCCGCGCCGGGGCTACACCTTC. Translated: CSVEDSEPRRGYTF.

The chain is built from TRBV4-3 and TRBJ2-1; 9 positions agree with TRBD2. CDR3 length equals 14 residues. V lost 4 bases, J lost 8 bases, and 6 bases stayed unmatched. CDR1 is LGHNA, CDR2 YSLEER, per germline. CDR3 loop: CASSLGLASDEQFF. The CDR3 DNA sequence: TGCGCCAGCAGCCTCGGACTAGCGTCCGATGAGCAGTTCTTC.

The CDR3 protein is CASGQGGGNQPQHF. The DNA of the CDR3 is TGTGCCAGCGGACAGGGCGGGGGTAATCAGCCCCAGCATTTT. V and J are TRBV3-1 (or the pseudogene TRBV3-2) and TRBJ1-5; TRBD1 agrees at 8 bases. This CDR3 is built from 14 residues. V was clipped by 8 bases and J by 4 bases; unmatched bases: 7. Germline V CDR1 and CDR2: LGHDT, YNNKEL (reference sequence).

The genes are TRBV2 and TRBJ1-1, with D possibly being TRBD1 (6 bases). The length of the CDR3 is 14 residues. V was pared by 3 bases and J by 5 bases, with 13 bases between. The V gene's germline CDR1 is SNHLY and CDR2 FYNNEI. The CDR3 DNA is TGTGCCAGCAGTGATGGCAGGGGTCGGACTGAAGCTTTCTTT. The encoded protein is CASSDGRGRTEAFF.

V is TRBV28 and J is TRBJ1-1; D is possibly TRBD1 (6 bases). Germline loops: CDR1 MDHEN, CDR2 SYDVKM. V gave up 7 bases and J gave up 1 base, with 10 bases separating them. CDR3 size: 13 residues. DNA for the CDR3: TGTGCCAGCACCGCGACAGGGAACACTGAAGCTTTCTTT. Amino acid sequence: CASTATGNTEAFF. The variable domain in full, completed from reference TRBV28 and TRBJ1-1, reads DVKVTQSSRYLVKRTGEKVFLECVQDMDHENMFWYRQDPGLGLRLIYFSYDVKMKEKGDIPEGYSVSREKKERFSLILESASTNQTSMYLCASTATGNTEAFFGQGTRLTVV.

This clone was counted between two and nine times. This chain links TRBV4-2 with TRBJ1-2; D gene unclear. The CDR3 is 14 residues long. Per germline, CDR1 LGHNA and CDR2 YNFKEQ. V dropped 0 bases and J dropped 2 bases, with 7 bases sitting between them. CDR3 DNA: TGTGCCAGCAGCCAAGATAGAGGGAACTATGGCTACACCTTC. The encoded protein is CASSQDRGNYGYTF.

The rearrangement links TRBV11-2 to TRBJ1-6; D gene uncertain. With 0 bases removed from V and 8 bases from J, the gap between germline ends came to 17 bases. The CDR3 covers 17 residues. CDR1 and CDR2 (germline): SGHAT, FQNNGV. CDR3 amino acids: CASSLERFAGRDSPLHF. The CDR3 nucleotides read TGTGCCAGCAGCTTAGAACGTTTCGCAGGCCGGGATTCACCCCTCCACTTT.

The chain couples TRBV6-5 to TRBJ2-7; D is uncertain. This CDR3 contains 16 residues. The ends were cut back, 2 bases at V and 1 base at J, with 15 bases in the middle. Germline CDR1 reads MNHEY; CDR2 reads SVGAGI. CDR3 nucleotide sequence: TGTGCCAGCAGTTACGGTACAGCTAGTGGATCCTACGAGCAGTACTTC. The encoded protein is CASSYGTASGSYEQYF.

V is TRBV9 and J is TRBJ2-1; D may be TRBD1 (5 bases). Germline V gene sequence: CDR1 SGDLS, CDR2 YYNGEE. Deletions cut 0 bases from V and 5 bases from J, with 12 bases between. The CDR3 consists of 15 residues. CDR3 region: CASSVGPARDNEQFF. CDR3 DNA: TGTGCCAGCAGCGTAGGGCCCGCCAGGGACAATGAGCAGTTCTTC.